This entry describes one T cell receptor beta chain. This specimen comes from a study of shared clonotypes between healthy human individuals. Method: immunoSEQ multiplex PCR; TCRdb's copy keeps in-frame clones and lacks some. This sample has millions of clones, with approximately 93% found just once. The CDR3 totals 13 residues. Germline assignment: CDR1 MNHNY and CDR2 SVGAGI (reference sequence). The V end was cut by 4 bases, the J end by 0 bases, with 6 bases between. This TCR was recovered from a man younger than 35 in good health. Some clones in this sample may be carry-over from other donors' samples. The sample consisted of naive CD4+ T cells from PBMCs. Subset denoted: CD45RA+ positively selected. The V and J genes are TRBV6-6 and TRBJ1-1, with D uncertain. The chain's CDR3 is CASSSTMNTEAFF. For the CDR3, the DNA is TGTGCCAGCAGTTCGACGATGAACACTGAAGCTTTCTTT.